The 30 T cell receptor beta chains reported below all come from one sample, sequenced in a study of vaccination and CD4 T cells after COVID-19. Treatment denoted: roughly ten-day PBMC culture with coronavirus spike peptide pools or control peptides (ViraFEST assay). Scientists ran DNA taken from cultured CD4+ T cells through the Oncomine TCR Beta short-read assay for sequencing. TCRdb reanalysed the PCR reads using MiXCR and keeps one entry per CDR3 protein. The sample yields about 11,000 distinct CDR3 sequences, about 50% seen once. Antigen specificity for these receptors is unknown. Sequencing used CD4+ T cells from blood, cultured in vitro. The receptors originated from a human donor who had recovered from COVID-19.

The chain recombines TRBV19 with TRBJ1-2, with a tentative D call TRBD1 (6 bases). In germline, CDR1 is LNHDA, CDR2 SQIVND (reference sequence). The CDR3 loop spans 15 amino acids. Trimming removed 2 bases at V and 4 bases at J, with 14 bases between. For the CDR3, the DNA is TGTGCCAGTAGTATATTAGGGCAGGGGATCTATGGCTACACCTTC. Protein: CASSILGQGIYGYTF.

The rearrangement links TRBV6-2 or TRBV6-3 to TRBJ2-7, with D perhaps matching TRBD1 or TRBD2 (5 bases each). This CDR3 has 14 residues. Germline V gives CDR1 MNHEY, CDR2 SVGEGT. V was cut by 2 bases and J by 5 bases, with 13 bases left in between. This CDR3 is CASSYTLLGDEQYF. Written as DNA, the CDR3 is TGTGCCAGCAGTTACACCCTATTGGGGGACGAGCAGTACTTC.

The V call is TRBV30, the J call TRBJ2-1; TRBD2 matches 12 bases. This CDR3 has 14 residues. Germline V gene sequence: CDR1 GTSNPN, CDR2 SVGIG (reference sequence). V was pared by 2 bases and J by 7 bases, with 3 bases of the junction left unmatched. CDR3 nucleotides: TGTGCCTGGAGTACTAGCGGGGGGAGGAATGAGCAGTTCTTC. This gives the protein CAWSTSGGRNEQFF.

This chain links TRBV5-4 with TRBJ2-3; tentatively, D is TRBD2 (5 bases). Germline V gene data show CDR1 as SGHNT and CDR2 as YYREEE (reference sequence). The CDR3 length is 15 residues. Trimming stripped 1 base from V and 2 bases from J, with 11 bases between. CDR3 amino acids: CASSLIVAHTDTQYF. The DNA for the CDR3 is TGTGCCAGCAGCTTGATCGTAGCGCACACAGATACGCAGTATTTT.

The chain joins TRBV2 to TRBJ2-2; D unclear. CDR1 and CDR2 (germline): SNHLY, FYNNEI. Trimming shortened V by 6 bases and J by 0 bases, and 8 bases separated the two germline ends. The CDR3 loop spans 14 amino acids. In nucleotides, the CDR3 is TGTGCCAGCAGGGGGATCGCGAACACCGGGGAGCTGTTTTTT. Translation gives CASRGIANTGELFF.

By proportion, this clonotype is medium-sized. This CDR3 is CASSRDPGRRNTDTQYF. The CDR3 DNA is TGTGCCAGCAGTCGGGACCCGGGACGACGAAACACAGATACGCAGTATTTT. This chain links TRBV27 with TRBJ2-3; TRBD1 or TRBD2 may be the D gene (5 bases each). The V end was cut by 5 bases, the J end by 2 bases, with 20 bases between. The V gene's germline CDR1 is MNHEY and CDR2 SMNVEV (reference sequence). The CDR3 is made up of 17 amino acids.

The J gene is TRBJ1-2, the V gene TRBV20-1; D is unresolved. This CDR3 comprises 16 residues. Trimming cost V 3 bases and J 1 base, with 18 bases left between them. Germline CDR1 reads DFQATT; CDR2 reads SNEGSKA (reference sequence). CDR3 sequence: CSASHLIFHLNYGYTF. The CDR3 DNA reads TGCAGTGCTAGTCACCTCATATTCCATCTTAACTATGGCTACACCTTC.

This clonotype was seen a handful of times. V is TRBV18 and J is TRBJ1-2; D uncertain. The CDR3 totals 14 residues. V was shortened by 3 bases and J by 3 bases, with 11 bases between the two germline ends. Germline V gene sequence: CDR1 KGHSH, CDR2 LQKENI. The CDR3 loop is CASSPRARYYGYTF. The CDR3 coding sequence is TGTGCCAGCTCACCTAGGGCCCGATACTATGGCTACACCTTC.

The chain uses TRBV6-1 and TRBJ1-1; D is possibly TRBD1 (5 bases). The CDR3 runs 14 residues. Germline V lookup: CDR1 MNHNS, CDR2 SASEGT. V lost 2 bases, J lost 10 bases, and 17 bases lay in between. Here the CDR3 reads CASSELGVGLSAFF. DNA of the CDR3: TGTGCCAGCAGTGAACTGGGGGTAGGGCTGTCAGCTTTCTTT.

The J gene is TRBJ2-2, the V gene TRBV19; weak D call: TRBD1 (6 bases). The V gene lost 3 bases and the J gene lost 6 bases, with 11 bases spanning the gap. Germline V gives CDR1 LNHDA, CDR2 SQIVND (reference sequence). This CDR3 contains 14 residues. Written as DNA, the CDR3 is TGTGCCAGTAGTATTTCAGGGGCGGCCGGGGAGCTGTTTTTT. It translates to CASSISGAAGELFF.

This clonotype was seen a few times. The V and J genes are TRBV6-1 and TRBJ1-5; D is ambiguous. In germline, CDR1 is MNHNS, CDR2 SASEGT. This CDR3 is 13 amino acids long. Between the trimmed V and J ends, which lost 6 bases and 4 bases, there was a span of 10 bases. The CDR3 nucleotides read TGTGCCAGCAGGGAGATCTTTAATCAGCCCCAGCATTTT. It encodes CASREIFNQPQHF.

The V and J genes are TRBV7-2 and TRBJ1-3, with D tentatively TRBD1 (5 bases). The V gene lost 7 bases and the J gene lost 0 bases, with 10 bases spanning the gap. Germline CDR1 is SGHTA and CDR2 is FQGNSA. This CDR3 has 14 amino acids. The CDR3 here is CASTYRSSGNTIYF. For the CDR3, the DNA is TGTGCCAGCACCTACAGGAGCTCTGGAAACACCATATATTTT.

Of note for this clonotype: The junction departs from the called germline gene at one end, perhaps through a read error. This chain links TRBV5-3 with TRBJ1-1; TRBD1 might be the D (6 bases). TRBV5-3 is annotated as an ORF whose role is uncertain. The CDR3 totals 17 residues. The CDR3 reads CASSSGHERIEEPEAFF. As DNA, the CDR3 is TGTGCCAGCAGCTCGGGACACGAGCGAATAGAAGAGCCTGAAGCTTTCTTT.

The gene calls are TRBV6-5 and TRBJ2-3; D is perhaps TRBD1 (5 bases). The V and J ends lost 4 bases and 0 bases respectively, with 11 bases between them. This CDR3 spans 15 amino acids. Germline values: CDR1 MNHEY, CDR2 SVGAGI. The CDR3 DNA reads TGTGCCAGCAGTTTACAGTCAGGGAGCACAGATACGCAGTATTTT. This codes for CASSLQSGSTDTQYF.

CDR3 sequence (DNA): TGCGCCAGCAGCCATGGTCCGGGACTAGCGGGAGATACGCAGTATTTT. Its translation is CASSHGPGLAGDTQYF. The chain uses TRBV4-1 and TRBJ2-3, with 12 bases lining up with TRBD2. Germline lookup yields CDR1 MGHRA and CDR2 YSYEKL. V was pared by 3 bases and J by 5 bases, with 6 bases of the junction left unmatched. The CDR3 has 16 residues.

This rearrangement joins TRBV6-5 to TRBJ1-1; 8 bases line up with TRBD1. This CDR3 has 15 amino acids. Trimming at V came to 4 bases and at J to 2 bases, leaving 6 bases not matched to a gene. CDR1 and CDR2 (germline): MNHEY, SVGAGI. The CDR3 loop is CASSSLDRANTEAFF. The CDR3 DNA is TGTGCCAGCAGTTCCCTGGACAGGGCAAACACTGAAGCTTTCTTT.

This chain uses TRBV20-1 with TRBJ2-3; TRBD2 matches 13 bases. V lost 4 bases to trimming and J lost 1 base; unmatched junction nucleotides: 2. Germline CDR1 reads DFQATT; CDR2 reads SNEGSKA (reference sequence). The CDR3 spans 15 residues. The CDR3 DNA follows: TGCAGTGCTACTGGACTAGCGGGGGGCACAGATACGCAGTATTTT. Translated, it gives CSATGLAGGTDTQYF.

This chain uses TRBV6-2 or TRBV6-3 with TRBJ2-3; 7 positions match TRBD2. V was clipped by 5 bases and J by 2 bases; unmatched bases: 10. Germline-derived CDR1 and CDR2 are MNHEY and SVGEGT. The length of the CDR3 is 16 residues. Here the CDR3 DNA reads TGTGCCAGCAGTAAGGGCCTAGCGGATATCACAGATACGCAGTATTTT. It translates to CASSKGLADITDTQYF.

CDR3 sequence reads: CASGTVGFGYTF. The CDR3 nucleotides are TGTGCTAGTGGCACCGTCGGGTTTGGCTACACCTTC. J is TRBJ1-2 and V is TRBV12-5; no reliable D call. The CDR3 has 12 residues. Trimming stripped 6 bases from V and 7 bases from J, with 12 bases between. Germline CDR1 LGHNT, CDR2 FRNRAP.

About this clonotype itself: An end of the junction does not agree with germline; a read error may underlie this. J is TRBJ1-1 and V is TRBV7-9; no firm D call. The CDR3 has 14 residues. CDR1 is SEHNR, CDR2 FQNEAQ, per germline (reference sequence). The CDR3 bases are TGTGCCAGCAGCCTTTTTGAGGAGAACGCTGAAGCTTTCTTT. Translated, it gives CASSLFEENAEAFF.

Comments on this clonotype: The CDR3 end shows no conserved phenylalanine or tryptophan, and so a read error is likely. V is TRBV11-3 and J is TRBJ1-2; the D gene is possibly TRBD1 (5 bases). The CDR3 has 12 amino acids. Trimming took 4 bases from V and 8 from J, leaving 11 bases between them. Per the germline V gene, CDR1 is SGHNT and CDR2 is YENEEA. DNA for the CDR3: TGTGCCAGCAGCTCCGGGGGTGGAGGCTACACCATC. Translation: CASSSGGGGYTI.

This clonotype was observed a single time. The chain uses TRBV29-1 and TRBJ2-3; D is undetermined. Germline V lookup: CDR1 SQVTM, CDR2 ANQGSEA. V lost 3 bases, J lost 4 bases, and 8 bases lay in between. The CDR3 sequence is 12 residues long. The CDR3 sequence is CSVETTPDTQYF. The CDR3 nucleotides read TGCAGCGTTGAGACAACCCCAGATACGCAGTATTTT.

The rearrangement uses TRBV18 and TRBJ2-3, with D perhaps being TRBD1 or TRBD2 (5 bases each). Trimming left V 3 bases short and J 5 bases short, with 12 bases between. The CDR3 has 14 amino acids. CDR1 and CDR2 (germline): KGHSH, LQKENI. DNA of the CDR3: TGTGCCAGCTCACCTCCGGGACGGAAAGATACGCAGTATTTT. Protein sequence: CASSPPGRKDTQYF.

This clonotype was picked up one time. V gene TRBV2 combines with J gene TRBJ2-5; TRBD2 might be the D (5 bases). V shed 7 bases and J shed 4 bases, with 13 bases lying between them. This CDR3 contains 13 residues. The V gene's germline CDR1 is SNHLY and CDR2 FYNNEI. CDR3 sequence: CASTLNGLETQYF. The CDR3 coding sequence is TGTGCCAGCACACTTAATGGACTAGAGACCCAGTACTTC. Variable domain in full (rest from reference TRBV2 and TRBJ2-5): EPEVTQTPSHQVTQMGQEVILRCVPISNHLYFYWYRQILGQKVEFLVSFYNNEISEKSEIFDDQFSVERPDGSNFTLKIRSTKLEDSAMYFCASTLNGLETQYFGPGTRLLVL.

The chain joins TRBV2 to TRBJ1-5; no firm D call. Looked up from germline, CDR1 is SNHLY and CDR2 is FYNNEI. Trimming took off 1 base at V and 0 bases at J, with 16 bases between the two ends. The CDR3 is made up of 18 amino acids. The CDR3 here is CASSEGWPPINSNQPQHF. The DNA of the CDR3 is TGTGCCAGCAGTGAAGGGTGGCCGCCAATAAATAGCAATCAGCCCCAGCATTTT.

The V and J genes are TRBV19 and TRBJ2-3; 12 positions match TRBD2. The CDR3 loop spans 18 amino acids. The V gene's germline CDR1 is LNHDA and CDR2 SQIVND (reference sequence). J lost 2 bases, V lost 6 bases, and 12 bases had no gene match. The CDR3, as DNA: TGTGCCAGTAGCCTGACTAGCGGGGGCCATTACCTCACAGATACGCAGTATTTT. It encodes CASSLTSGGHYLTDTQYF.

J is TRBJ2-7 and V is TRBV14; D not resolved. CDR3 length: 12 amino acids. The ends were cut back, 5 bases at V and 6 bases at J, with 11 bases in the middle. Germline V gene data show CDR1 as SGHDN and CDR2 as FVKESK. In DNA, the CDR3 is TGTGCCAGCAGCGCCAGTGTCGGCGAGCAGTACTTC. Its protein is CASSASVGEQYF.

CDR3 protein: CASSQDLSEGRAQPQHF. The CDR3 DNA reads as TGCGCCAGCAGCCAAGATCTCTCGGAGGGACGGGCTCAGCCCCAGCATTTT. The chain links TRBV4-1 to TRBJ1-5, with D perhaps TRBD1 (5 bases). The CDR3 runs 17 residues. Germline assignment: CDR1 MGHRA and CDR2 YSYEKL. The germline V and J ends were trimmed by 0 bases and 6 bases, with 18 bases remaining between them.

The chain recombines TRBV5-1 with TRBJ2-3; perhaps TRBD1 as D (6 bases). CDR3 length: 13 residues. Germline CDR1 and CDR2: SGHRS and YFSETQ. V lost 5 bases to trimming and J lost 1 base, with 8 bases between them. The CDR3 reads CASSAGGTDTQYF. The CDR3 coding sequence is TGCGCCAGCAGTGCAGGGGGCACAGATACGCAGTATTTT.

The V and J genes are TRBV12-3 or TRBV12-4 and TRBJ2-5; TRBD1 matches at 9 bases. The J segment lost 2 bases and the V segment lost 6 bases, leaving 7 bases of the junction unmatched. CDR3 length: 15 amino acids. CDR3 sequence: CASSLMGQGQETQYF. Written as DNA, the CDR3 is TGTGCCAGCAGCCTCATGGGACAGGGACAAGAGACCCAGTACTTC.